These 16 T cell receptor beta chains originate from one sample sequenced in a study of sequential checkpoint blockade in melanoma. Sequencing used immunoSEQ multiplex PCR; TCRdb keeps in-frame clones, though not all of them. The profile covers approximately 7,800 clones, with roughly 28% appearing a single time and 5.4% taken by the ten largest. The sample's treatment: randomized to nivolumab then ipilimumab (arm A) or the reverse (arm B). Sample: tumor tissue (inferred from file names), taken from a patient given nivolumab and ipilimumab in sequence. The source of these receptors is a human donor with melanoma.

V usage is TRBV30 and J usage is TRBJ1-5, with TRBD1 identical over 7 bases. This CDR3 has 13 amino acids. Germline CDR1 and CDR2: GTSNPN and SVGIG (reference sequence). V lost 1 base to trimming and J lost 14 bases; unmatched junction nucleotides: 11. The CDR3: CAWSAGGVGRKHF. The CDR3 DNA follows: TGTGCCTGGAGTGCAGGGGGGGTAGGACGAAAGCATTTT. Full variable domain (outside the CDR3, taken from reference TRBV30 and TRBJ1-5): SQTIHQWPATLVQPVGSPLSLECTVEGTSNPNLYWYRQAAGRGLQLLFYSVGIGQISSEVPQNLSASRPQDRQFILSSKKLLLSDSGFYLCAWSAGGVGRKHFGDGTRLSIL.

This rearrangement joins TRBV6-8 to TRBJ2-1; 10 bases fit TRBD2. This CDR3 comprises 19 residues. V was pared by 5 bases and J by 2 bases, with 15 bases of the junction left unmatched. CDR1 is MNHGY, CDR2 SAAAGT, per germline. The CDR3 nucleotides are TGTGCCAGCAGTGTGCCTAGCGGGAGAGTGGGTCGGCCCTACAATGAGCAGTTCTTC. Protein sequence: CASSVPSGRVGRPYNEQFF.

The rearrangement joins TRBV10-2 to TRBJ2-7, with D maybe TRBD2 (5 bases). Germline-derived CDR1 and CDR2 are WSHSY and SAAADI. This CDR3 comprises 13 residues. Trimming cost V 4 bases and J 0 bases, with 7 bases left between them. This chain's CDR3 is CASSAGSSYEQYF. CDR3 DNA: TGCGCCAGCAGTGCGGGATCCTCCTACGAGCAGTACTTC.

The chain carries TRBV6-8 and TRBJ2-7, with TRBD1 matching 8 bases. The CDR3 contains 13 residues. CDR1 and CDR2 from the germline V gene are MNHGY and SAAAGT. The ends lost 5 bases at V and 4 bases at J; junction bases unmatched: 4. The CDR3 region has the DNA TGTGCCAGCAGTCCGACAGGGGCTTACGAGCAGTACTTC. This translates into CASSPTGAYEQYF.

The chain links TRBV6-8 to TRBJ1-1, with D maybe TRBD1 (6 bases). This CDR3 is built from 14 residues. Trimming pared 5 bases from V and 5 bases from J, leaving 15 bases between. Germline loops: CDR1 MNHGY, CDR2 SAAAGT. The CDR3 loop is CASSEKGQRTEAFF. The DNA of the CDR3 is TGTGCCAGCAGTGAGAAGGGACAAAGGACTGAAGCTTTCTTT.

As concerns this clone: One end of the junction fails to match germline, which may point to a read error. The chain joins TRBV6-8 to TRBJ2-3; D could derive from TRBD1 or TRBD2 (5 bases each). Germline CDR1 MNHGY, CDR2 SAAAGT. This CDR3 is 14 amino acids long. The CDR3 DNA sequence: TGTGCCATCAGTGGCCAGGGCGGGACAGATACGCAGTATTTT. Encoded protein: CAISGQGGTDTQYF.

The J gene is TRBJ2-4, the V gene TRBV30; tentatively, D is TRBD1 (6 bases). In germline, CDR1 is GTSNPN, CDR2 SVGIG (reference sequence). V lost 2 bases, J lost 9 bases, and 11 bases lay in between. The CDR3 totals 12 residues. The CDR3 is CAWSTAGAIQYF. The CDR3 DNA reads TGTGCCTGGAGTACGGCAGGGGCCATTCAGTACTTC.

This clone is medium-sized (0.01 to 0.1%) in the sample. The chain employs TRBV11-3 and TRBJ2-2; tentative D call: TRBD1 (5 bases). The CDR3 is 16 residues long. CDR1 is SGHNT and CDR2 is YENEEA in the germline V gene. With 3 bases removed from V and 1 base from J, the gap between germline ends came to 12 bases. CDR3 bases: TGTGCCAGCAGCTTGGTTCCAGGGTTGAACACCGGGGAGCTGTTTTTT. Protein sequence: CASSLVPGLNTGELFF.

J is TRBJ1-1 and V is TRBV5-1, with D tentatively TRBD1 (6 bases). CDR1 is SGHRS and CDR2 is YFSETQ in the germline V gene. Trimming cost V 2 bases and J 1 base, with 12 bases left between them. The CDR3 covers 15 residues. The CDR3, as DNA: TGCGCCAGCAGCTTCGGGACACCCCAGAACACTGAAGCTTTCTTT. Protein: CASSFGTPQNTEAFF. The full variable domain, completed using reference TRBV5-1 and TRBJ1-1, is KAGVTQTPRYLIKTRGQQVTLSCSPISGHRSVSWYQQTPGQGLQFLFEYFSETQRNKGNFPGRFSGRQFSNSRSEMNVSTLELGDSALYLCASSFGTPQNTEAFFGQGTRLTVV.

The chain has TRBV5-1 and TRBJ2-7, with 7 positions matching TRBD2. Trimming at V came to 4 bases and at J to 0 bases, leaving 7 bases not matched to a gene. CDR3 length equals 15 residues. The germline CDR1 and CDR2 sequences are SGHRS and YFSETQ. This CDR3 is CASSLGDYSSYEQYF. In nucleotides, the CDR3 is TGCGCCAGCAGCCTGGGGGACTATAGCTCCTACGAGCAGTACTTC.

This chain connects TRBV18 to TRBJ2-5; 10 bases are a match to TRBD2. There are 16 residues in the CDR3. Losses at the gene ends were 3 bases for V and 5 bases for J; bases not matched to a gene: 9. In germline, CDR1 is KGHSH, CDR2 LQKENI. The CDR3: CASSPGLAVPYETQYF. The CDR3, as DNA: TGTGCCAGCTCACCCGGACTAGCGGTCCCCTATGAGACCCAGTACTTC.

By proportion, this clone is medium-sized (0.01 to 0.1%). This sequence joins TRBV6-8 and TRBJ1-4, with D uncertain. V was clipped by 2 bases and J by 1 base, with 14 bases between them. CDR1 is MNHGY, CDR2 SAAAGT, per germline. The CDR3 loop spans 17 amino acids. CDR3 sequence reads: CASSYSGGSGTNEKLFF. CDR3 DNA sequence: TGTGCCAGCAGTTACAGCGGAGGGAGCGGAACTAATGAAAAACTGTTTTTT.

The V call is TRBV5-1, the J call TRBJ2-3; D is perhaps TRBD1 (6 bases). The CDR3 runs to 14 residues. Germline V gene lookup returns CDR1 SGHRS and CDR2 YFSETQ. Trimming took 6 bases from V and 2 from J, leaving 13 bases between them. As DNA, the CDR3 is TGCGCCAGCAAGGAGGACAGACTCACAGATACGCAGTATTTT. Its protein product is CASKEDRLTDTQYF. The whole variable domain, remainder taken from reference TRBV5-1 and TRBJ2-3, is KAGVTQTPRYLIKTRGQQVTLSCSPISGHRSVSWYQQTPGQGLQFLFEYFSETQRNKGNFPGRFSGRQFSNSRSEMNVSTLELGDSALYLCASKEDRLTDTQYFGPGTRLTVL.

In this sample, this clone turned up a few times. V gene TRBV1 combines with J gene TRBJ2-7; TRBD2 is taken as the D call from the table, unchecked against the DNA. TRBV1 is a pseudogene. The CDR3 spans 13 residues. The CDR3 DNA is TGCGCCAGCAGCCAACCTGAGGTGTACGAGCAGTACTTC. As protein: CASSQPEVYEQYF.

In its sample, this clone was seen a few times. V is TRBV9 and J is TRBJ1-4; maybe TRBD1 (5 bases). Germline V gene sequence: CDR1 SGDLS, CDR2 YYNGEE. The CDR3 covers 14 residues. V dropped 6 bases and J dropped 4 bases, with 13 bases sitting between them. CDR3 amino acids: CASTAWTINEKLFF. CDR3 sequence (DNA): TGTGCCAGCACTGCCTGGACAATTAATGAAAAACTGTTTTTT.

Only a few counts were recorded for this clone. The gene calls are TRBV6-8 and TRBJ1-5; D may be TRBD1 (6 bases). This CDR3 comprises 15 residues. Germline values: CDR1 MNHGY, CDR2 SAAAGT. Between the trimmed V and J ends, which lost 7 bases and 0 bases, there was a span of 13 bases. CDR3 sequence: CASTSGTYSNQPQHF. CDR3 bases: TGTGCCAGCACCTCCGGGACATATAGCAATCAGCCCCAGCATTTT.